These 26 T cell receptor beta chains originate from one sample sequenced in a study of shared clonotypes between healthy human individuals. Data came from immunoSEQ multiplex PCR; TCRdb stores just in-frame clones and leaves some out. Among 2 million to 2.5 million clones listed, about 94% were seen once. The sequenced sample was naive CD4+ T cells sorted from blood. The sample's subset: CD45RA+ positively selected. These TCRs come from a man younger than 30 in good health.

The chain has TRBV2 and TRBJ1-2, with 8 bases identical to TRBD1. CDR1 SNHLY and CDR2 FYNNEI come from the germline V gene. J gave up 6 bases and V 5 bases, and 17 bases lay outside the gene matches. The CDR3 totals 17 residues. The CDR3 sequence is CASSLPYYLDRENGYTF. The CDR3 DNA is TGTGCCAGCAGTCTACCCTATTACTTGGACAGGGAGAATGGCTACACCTTC.

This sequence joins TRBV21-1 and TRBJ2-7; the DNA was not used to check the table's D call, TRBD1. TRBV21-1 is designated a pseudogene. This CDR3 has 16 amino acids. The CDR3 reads CASNSRQARDSYEQYF. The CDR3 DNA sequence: TGTGCCAGCAACAGTAGACAGGCTCGGGACTCCTACGAGCAGTACTTC.

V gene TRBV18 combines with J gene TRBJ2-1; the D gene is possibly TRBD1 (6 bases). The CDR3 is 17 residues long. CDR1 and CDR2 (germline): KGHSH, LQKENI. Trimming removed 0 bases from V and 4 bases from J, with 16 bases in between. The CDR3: CASSPPGTQVGYNEQFF. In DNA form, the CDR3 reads TGTGCCAGCTCACCACCCGGGACACAGGTGGGGTACAATGAGCAGTTCTTC.

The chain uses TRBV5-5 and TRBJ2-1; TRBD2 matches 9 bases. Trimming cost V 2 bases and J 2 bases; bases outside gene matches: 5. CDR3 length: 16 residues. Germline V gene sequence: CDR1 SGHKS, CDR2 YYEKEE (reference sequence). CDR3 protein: CASSLLAGIAYNEQFF. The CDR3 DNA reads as TGTGCCAGCAGCTTACTAGCGGGTATCGCCTACAATGAGCAGTTCTTC.

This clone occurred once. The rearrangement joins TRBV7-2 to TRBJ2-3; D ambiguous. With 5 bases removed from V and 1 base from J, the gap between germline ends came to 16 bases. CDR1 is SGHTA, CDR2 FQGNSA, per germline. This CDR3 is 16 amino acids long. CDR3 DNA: TGTGCCAGCAGCACCCGGGTAGTGGGTGGCACAGATACGCAGTATTTT. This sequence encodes CASSTRVVGGTDTQYF.

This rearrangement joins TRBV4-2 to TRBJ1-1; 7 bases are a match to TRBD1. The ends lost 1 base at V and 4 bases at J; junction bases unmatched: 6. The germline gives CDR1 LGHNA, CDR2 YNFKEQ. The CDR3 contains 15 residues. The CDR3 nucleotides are TGTGCCAGCAGCCAAGCAATAGGGGGCCGCACTGAAGCTTTCTTT. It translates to CASSQAIGGRTEAFF.

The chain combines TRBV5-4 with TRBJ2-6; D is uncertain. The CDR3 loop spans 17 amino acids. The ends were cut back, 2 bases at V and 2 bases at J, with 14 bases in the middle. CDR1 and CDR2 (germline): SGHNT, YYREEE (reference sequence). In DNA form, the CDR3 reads TGTGCCAGCAGCTTCATACTACAAGGAGCTGGGGCCAACGTCCTGACTTTC. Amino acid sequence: CASSFILQGAGANVLTF.

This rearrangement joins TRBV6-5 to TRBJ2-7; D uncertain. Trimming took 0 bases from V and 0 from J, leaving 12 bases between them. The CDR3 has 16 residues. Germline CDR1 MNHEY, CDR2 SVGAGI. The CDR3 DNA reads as TGTGCCAGCAGTTACTCGAAACTGTTGAGCTCCTACGAGCAGTACTTC. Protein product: CASSYSKLLSSYEQYF.

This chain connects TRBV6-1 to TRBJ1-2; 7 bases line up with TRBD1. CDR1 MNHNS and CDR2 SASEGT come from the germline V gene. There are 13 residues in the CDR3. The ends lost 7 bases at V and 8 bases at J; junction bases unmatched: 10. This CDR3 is CASKTGQGDGYTF. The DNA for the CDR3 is TGTGCCAGCAAAACCGGCCAGGGGGACGGCTACACCTTC.

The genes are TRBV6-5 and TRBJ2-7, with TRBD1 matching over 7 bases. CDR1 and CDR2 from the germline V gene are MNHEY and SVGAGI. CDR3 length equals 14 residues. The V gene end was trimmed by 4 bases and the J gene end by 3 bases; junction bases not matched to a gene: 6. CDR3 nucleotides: TGTGCCAGCAGTTCCACAGGGGACGGCTACGAGCAGTACTTC. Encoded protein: CASSSTGDGYEQYF.

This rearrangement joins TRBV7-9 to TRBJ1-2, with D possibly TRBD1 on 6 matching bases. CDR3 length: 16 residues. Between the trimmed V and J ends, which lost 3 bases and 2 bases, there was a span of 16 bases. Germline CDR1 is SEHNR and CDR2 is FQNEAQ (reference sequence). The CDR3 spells CASSFGNRVFNYGYTF. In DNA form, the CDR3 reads TGTGCCAGCAGCTTCGGAAACAGGGTTTTCAACTATGGCTACACCTTC.

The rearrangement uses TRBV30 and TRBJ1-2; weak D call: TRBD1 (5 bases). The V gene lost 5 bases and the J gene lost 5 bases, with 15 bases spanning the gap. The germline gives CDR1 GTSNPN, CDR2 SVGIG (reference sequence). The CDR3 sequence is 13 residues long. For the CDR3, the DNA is TGTGCCTGGGCCTCGGGGCCGGGTTATGGCTACACCTTC. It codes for CAWASGPGYGYTF.

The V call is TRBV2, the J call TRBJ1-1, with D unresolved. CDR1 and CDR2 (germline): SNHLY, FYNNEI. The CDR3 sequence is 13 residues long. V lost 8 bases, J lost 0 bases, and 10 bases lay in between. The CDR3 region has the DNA TGTGCCAGCGGGTTCAGTGTGAACACTGAAGCTTTCTTT. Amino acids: CASGFSVNTEAFF. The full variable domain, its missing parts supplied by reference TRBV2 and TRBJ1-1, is EPEVTQTPSHQVTQMGQEVILRCVPISNHLYFYWYRQILGQKVEFLVSFYNNEISEKSEIFDDQFSVERPDGSNFTLKIRSTKLEDSAMYFCASGFSVNTEAFFGQGTRLTVV.

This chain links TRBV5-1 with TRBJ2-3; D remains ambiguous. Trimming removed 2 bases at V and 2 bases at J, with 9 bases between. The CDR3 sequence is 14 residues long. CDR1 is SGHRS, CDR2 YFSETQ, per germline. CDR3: CASSFMRNTDTQYF. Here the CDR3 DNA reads TGCGCCAGCAGCTTCATGCGGAACACAGATACGCAGTATTTT.

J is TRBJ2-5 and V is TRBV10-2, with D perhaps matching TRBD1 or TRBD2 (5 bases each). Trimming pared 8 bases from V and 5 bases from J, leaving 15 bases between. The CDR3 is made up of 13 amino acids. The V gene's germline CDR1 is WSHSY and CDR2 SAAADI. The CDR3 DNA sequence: TGCGCCAGCGGATTCGGGGCTGGGGAGACCCAGTACTTC. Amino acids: CASGFGAGETQYF.

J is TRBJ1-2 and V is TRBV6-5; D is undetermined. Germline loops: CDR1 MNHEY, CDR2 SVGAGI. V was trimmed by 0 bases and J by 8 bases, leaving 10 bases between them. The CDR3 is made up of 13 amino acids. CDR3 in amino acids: CASSYSDLQGYTF. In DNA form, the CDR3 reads TGTGCCAGCAGTTACTCGGACCTACAGGGCTACACCTTC.

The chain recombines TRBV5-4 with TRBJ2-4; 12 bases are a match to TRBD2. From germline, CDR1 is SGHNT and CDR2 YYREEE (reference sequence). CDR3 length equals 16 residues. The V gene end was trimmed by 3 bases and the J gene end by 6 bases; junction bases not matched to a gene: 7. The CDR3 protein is CASSSASGGAGNIQYF. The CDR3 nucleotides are TGTGCCAGCAGCTCGGCTAGCGGGGGGGCCGGAAACATTCAGTACTTC.

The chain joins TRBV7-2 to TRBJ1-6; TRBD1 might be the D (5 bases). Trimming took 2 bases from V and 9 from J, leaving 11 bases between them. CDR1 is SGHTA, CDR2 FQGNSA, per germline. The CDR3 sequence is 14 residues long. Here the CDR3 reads CASSLHERGSPLHF. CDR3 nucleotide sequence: TGTGCCAGCAGCTTACACGAAAGGGGTTCACCCCTCCACTTT.

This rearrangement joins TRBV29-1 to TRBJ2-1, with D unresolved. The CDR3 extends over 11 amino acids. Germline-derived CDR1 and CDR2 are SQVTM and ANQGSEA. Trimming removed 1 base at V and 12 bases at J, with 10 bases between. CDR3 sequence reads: CSVEGTAWQFF. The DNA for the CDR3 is TGCAGCGTTGAAGGGACCGCGTGGCAGTTCTTC.

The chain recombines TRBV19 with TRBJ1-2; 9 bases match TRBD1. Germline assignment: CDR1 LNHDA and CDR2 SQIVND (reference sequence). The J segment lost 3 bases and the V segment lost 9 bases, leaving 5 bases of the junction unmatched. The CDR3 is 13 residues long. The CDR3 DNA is TGTGCCAGCATGGACAGGGGTGACTATGGCTACACCTTC. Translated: CASMDRGDYGYTF.

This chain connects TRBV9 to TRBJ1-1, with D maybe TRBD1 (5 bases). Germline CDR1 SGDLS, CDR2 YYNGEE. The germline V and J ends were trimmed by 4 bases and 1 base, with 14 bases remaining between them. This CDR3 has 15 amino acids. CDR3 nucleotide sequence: TGTGCCAGCAGCCCTCCAAAAGGGGCGAACACTGAAGCTTTCTTT. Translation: CASSPPKGANTEAFF. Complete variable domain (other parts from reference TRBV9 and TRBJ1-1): DSGVTQTPKHLITATGQRVTLRCSPRSGDLSVYWYQQSLDQGLQFLIQYYNGEERAKGNILERFSAQQFPDLHSELNLSSLELGDSALYFCASSPPKGANTEAFFGQGTRLTVV.

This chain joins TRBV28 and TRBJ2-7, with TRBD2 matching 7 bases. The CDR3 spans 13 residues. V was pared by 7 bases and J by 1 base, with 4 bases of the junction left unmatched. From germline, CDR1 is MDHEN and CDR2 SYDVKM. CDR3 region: CASTFSGSYEQYF. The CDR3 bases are TGTGCCAGCACCTTTAGCGGGTCCTACGAGCAGTACTTC.

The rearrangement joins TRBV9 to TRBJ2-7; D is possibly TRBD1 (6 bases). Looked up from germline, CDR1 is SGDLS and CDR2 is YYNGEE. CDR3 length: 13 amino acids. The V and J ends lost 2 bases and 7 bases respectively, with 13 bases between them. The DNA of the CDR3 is TGTGCCAGCAGCGTGATAGCCCAGGGGGAGCAGTACTTC. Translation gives CASSVIAQGEQYF.

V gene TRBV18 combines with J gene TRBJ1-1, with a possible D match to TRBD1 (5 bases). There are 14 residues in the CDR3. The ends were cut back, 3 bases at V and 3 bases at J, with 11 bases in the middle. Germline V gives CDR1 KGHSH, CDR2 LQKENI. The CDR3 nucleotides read TGTGCCAGCTCACCCGGGACTCAAGACACTGAAGCTTTCTTT. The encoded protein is CASSPGTQDTEAFF. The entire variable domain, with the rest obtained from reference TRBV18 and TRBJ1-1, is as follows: NAGVMQNPRHLVRRRGQEARLRCSPMKGHSHVYWYRQLPEEGLKFMVYLQKENIIDESGMPKERFSAEFPKEGPSILRIQQVVRGDSAAYFCASSPGTQDTEAFFGQGTRLTVV.

CDR3 region: CASSLTGQGLSQHF. For the CDR3, the DNA is TGTGCCAGCAGCTTAACGGGACAGGGACTTTCACAGCATTTT. V usage is TRBV7-2 and J usage is TRBJ1-5; 9 bases fit TRBD1. This CDR3 is built from 14 residues. Looked up from germline, CDR1 is SGHTA and CDR2 is FQGNSA. The V and J ends lost 2 bases and 13 bases, in that order; junction bases with no gene match: 9.

CDR3 residues: CASSLDTGGGTDTQYF. The CDR3 DNA reads TGTGCCAGCAGCTTAGACACAGGGGGCGGCACAGATACGCAGTATTTT. This chain uses TRBV7-8 with TRBJ2-3, with 9 bases that match TRBD1. V trimming: 1 base; J trimming: 1 base; junction bases outside the gene matches: 3. The CDR3 consists of 16 residues. Germline V gene lookup returns CDR1 SGHVS and CDR2 FQNEAQ.